This T cell receptor (beta chain) appears in the sequencing data of a study of blood T cell repertoires in COVID-19. Across the whole study: Italy, Spain and the United States were the sources of the convalescent and acute COVID-19 samples. T cells, B-cell-depleted T cells, or PBMCs provided the cDNA or gDNA that served as material.

CDR1 is SNHLY and CDR2 is FYNNEI in the germline V gene. The CDR3 covers 15 residues. V shed 2 bases and J 7 bases; nucleotides not matched to a gene: 8. Assay used: immunoSEQ multiplex PCR; TCRdb lists only in-frame clones, some missing. The sample consists of under 500,000 clones, about 89% of them appearing once. The TCR originated in a woman under 40 with acute or convalescent COVID-19. The sequenced material came from peripheral blood. The rearrangement joins TRBV2 to TRBJ1-5; 7 bases align to TRBD1. CDR3 sequence (DNA): TGTGCCAGCAGTGAAATGACAGGGAAGGGACAGCCCCAGCATTTT. Its translation: CASSEMTGKGQPQHF. Complete variable domain (other parts from reference TRBV2 and TRBJ1-5): EPEVTQTPSHQVTQMGQEVILRCVPISNHLYFYWYRQILGQKVEFLVSFYNNEISEKSEIFDDQFSVERPDGSNFTLKIRSTKLEDSAMYFCASSEMTGKGQPQHFGDGTRLSIL.